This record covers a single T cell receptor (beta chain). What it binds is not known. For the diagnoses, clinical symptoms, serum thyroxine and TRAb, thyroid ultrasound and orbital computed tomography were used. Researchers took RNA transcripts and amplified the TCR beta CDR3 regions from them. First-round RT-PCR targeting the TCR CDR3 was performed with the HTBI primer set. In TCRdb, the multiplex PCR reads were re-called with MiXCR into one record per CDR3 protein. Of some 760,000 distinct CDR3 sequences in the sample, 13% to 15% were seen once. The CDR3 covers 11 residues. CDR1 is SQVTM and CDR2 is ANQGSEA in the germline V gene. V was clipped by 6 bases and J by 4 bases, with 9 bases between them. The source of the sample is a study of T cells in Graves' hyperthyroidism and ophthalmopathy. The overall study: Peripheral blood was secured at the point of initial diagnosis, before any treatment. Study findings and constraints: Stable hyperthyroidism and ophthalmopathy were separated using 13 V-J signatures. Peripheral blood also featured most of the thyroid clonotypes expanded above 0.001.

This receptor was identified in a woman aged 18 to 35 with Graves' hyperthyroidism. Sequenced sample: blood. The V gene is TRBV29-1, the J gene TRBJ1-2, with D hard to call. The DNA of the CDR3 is TGCAGCGTAAGGGCAGGCTATGGCTACACCTTC. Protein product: CSVRAGYGYTF.